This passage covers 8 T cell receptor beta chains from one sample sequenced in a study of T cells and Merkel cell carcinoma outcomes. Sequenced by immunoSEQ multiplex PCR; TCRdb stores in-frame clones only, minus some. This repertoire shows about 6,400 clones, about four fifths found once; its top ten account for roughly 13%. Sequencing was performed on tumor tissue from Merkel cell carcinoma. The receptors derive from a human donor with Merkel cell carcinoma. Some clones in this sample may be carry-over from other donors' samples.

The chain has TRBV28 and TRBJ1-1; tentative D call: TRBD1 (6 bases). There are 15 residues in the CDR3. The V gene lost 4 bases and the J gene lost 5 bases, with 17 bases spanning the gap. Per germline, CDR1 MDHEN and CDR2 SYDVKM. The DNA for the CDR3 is TGTGCCAGCAGTTCCCCCCCTCAGGGGAGGACTGAAGCTTTCTTT. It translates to CASSSPPQGRTEAFF.

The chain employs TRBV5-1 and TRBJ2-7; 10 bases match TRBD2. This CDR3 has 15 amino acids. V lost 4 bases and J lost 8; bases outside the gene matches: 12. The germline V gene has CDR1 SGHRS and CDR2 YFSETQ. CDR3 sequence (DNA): TGCGCCAGCAGCCCTGGGGTGGTAGCGGGAGGTAAGCAGTACTTC. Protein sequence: CASSPGVVAGGKQYF.

The CDR3 loop is CAWSRGQGLNTIYF. The CDR3 region has the DNA TGTGCCTGGAGCCGGGGACAGGGCTTAAACACCATATATTTT. The chain has TRBV30 and TRBJ1-3, with 9 positions matching TRBD1. The CDR3 has 14 residues. CDR1 and CDR2 (germline): GTSNPN, SVGIG (reference sequence). Germline trimming cut 3 bases from V and 6 bases from J; bases unmatched to any gene: 6. Full variable domain (rest looked up from reference TRBV30 and TRBJ1-3): SQTIHQWPATLVQPVGSPLSLECTVEGTSNPNLYWYRQAAGRGLQLLFYSVGIGQISSEVPQNLSASRPQDRQFILSSKKLLLSDSGFYLCAWSRGQGLNTIYFGEGSWLTVV.

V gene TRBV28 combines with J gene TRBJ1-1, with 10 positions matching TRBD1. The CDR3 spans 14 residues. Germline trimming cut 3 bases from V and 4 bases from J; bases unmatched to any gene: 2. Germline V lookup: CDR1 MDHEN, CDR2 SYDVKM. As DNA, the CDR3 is TGTGCCAGCAGTTTCGACAGGGGGCTCACTGAAGCTTTCTTT. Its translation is CASSFDRGLTEAFF.

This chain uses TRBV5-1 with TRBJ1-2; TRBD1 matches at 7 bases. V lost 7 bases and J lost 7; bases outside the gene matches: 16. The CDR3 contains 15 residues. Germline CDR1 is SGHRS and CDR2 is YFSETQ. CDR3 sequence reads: CASYSGGTTSVGYTF. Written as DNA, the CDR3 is TGCGCCAGCTATTCAGGGGGGACCACGAGTGTTGGCTACACCTTC.

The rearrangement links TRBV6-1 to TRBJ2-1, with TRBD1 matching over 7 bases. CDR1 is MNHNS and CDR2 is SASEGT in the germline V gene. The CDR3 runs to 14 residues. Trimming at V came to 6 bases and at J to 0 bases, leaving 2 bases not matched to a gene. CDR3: CASRPGGSYNEQFF. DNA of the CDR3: TGTGCCAGCAGGCCAGGGGGCTCCTACAATGAGCAGTTCTTC.

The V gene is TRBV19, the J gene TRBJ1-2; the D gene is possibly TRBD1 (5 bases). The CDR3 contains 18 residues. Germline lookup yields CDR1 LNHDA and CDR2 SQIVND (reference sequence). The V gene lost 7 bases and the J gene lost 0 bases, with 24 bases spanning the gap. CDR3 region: CASTSRDVASPANYGYTF. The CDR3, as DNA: TGTGCCAGTACCAGCCGGGACGTAGCTTCTCCCGCTAACTATGGCTACACCTTC.

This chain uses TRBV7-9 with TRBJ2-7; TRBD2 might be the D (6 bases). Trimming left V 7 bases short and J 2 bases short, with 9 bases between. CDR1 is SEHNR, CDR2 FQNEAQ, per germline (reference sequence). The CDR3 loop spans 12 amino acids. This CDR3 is CASTGSTYEQYF. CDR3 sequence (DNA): TGTGCCAGCACCGGGAGCACCTACGAGCAGTACTTC.